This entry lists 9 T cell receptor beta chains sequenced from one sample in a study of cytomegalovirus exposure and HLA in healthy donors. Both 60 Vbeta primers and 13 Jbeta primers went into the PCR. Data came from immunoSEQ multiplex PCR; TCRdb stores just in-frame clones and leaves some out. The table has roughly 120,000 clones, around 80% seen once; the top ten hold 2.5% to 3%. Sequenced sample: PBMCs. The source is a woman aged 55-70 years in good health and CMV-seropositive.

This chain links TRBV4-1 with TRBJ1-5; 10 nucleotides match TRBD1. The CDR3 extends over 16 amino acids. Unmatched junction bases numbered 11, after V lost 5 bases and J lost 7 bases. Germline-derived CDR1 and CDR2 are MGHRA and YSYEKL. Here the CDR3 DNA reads TGCGCCAGCAGCTCAAGTGGACAGGGGGTAAGGCAGCCCCAGCATTTT. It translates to CASSSSGQGVRQPQHF.

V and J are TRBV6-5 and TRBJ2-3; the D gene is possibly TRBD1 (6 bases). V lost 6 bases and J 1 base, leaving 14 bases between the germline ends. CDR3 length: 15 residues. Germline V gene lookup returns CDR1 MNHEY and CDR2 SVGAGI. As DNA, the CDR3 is TGTGCCAGCAGCTCGACAGGTTTAGGCACAGATACGCAGTATTTT. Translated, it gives CASSSTGLGTDTQYF.

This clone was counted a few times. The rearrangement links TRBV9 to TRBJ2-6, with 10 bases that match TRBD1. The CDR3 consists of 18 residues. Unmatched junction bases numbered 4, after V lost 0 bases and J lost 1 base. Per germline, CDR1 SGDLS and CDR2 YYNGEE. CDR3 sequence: CASSVEDRGQSGANVLTF. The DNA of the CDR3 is TGTGCCAGCAGCGTAGAAGACAGGGGGCAGTCTGGGGCCAACGTCCTGACTTTC.

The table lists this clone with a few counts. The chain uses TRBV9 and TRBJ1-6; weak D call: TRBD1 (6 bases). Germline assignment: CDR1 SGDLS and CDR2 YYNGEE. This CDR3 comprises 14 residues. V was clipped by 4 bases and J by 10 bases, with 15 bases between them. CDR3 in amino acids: CASSQGWGGSPLHF. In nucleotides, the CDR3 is TGTGCCAGCAGCCAGGGCTGGGGGGGCTCACCCCTCCACTTT.

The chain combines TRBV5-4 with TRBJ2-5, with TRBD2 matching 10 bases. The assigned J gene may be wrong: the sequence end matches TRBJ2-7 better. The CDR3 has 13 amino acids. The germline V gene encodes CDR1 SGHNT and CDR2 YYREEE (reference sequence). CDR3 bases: TGTCCCCGGTCGGGACTAGCGAACTACGAGCAGTACTTC. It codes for CPRSGLANYEQYF.

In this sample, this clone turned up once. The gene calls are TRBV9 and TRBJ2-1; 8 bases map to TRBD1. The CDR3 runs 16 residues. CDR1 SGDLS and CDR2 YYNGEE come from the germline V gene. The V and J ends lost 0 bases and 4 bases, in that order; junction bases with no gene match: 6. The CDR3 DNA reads TGTGCCAGCAGCGTAGAAGGGACAGGCGTATACAATGAGCAGTTCTTC. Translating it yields CASSVEGTGVYNEQFF.

The CDR3 is CASSLGPGNYGYTF. The CDR3 DNA is TGCGCCAGCAGCCTGGGGCCGGGGAACTATGGCTACACCTTC. The chain has TRBV5-1 and TRBJ1-2; weak D call: TRBD1 (5 bases). Trimming removed 4 bases from V and 2 bases from J, with 12 bases in between. Germline lookup yields CDR1 SGHRS and CDR2 YFSETQ. CDR3 length: 14 residues.

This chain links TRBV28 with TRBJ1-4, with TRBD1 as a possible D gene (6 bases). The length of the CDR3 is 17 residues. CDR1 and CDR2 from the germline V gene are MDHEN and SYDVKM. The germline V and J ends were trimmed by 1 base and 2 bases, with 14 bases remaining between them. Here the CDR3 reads CASSLYLWGPTNEKLFF. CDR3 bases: TGTGCCAGCAGTTTATATTTGTGGGGGCCTACTAATGAAAAACTGTTTTTT.

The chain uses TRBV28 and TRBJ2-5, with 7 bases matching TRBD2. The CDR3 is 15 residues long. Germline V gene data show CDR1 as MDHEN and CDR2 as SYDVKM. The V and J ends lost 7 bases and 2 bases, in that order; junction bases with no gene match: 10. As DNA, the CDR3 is TGTGCCAGCACCCACGGGGGGAGTGGGCAAGAGACCCAGTACTTC. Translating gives CASTHGGSGQETQYF. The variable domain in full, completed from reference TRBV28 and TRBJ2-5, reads DVKVTQSSRYLVKRTGEKVFLECVQDMDHENMFWYRQDPGLGLRLIYFSYDVKMKEKGDIPEGYSVSREKKERFSLILESASTNQTSMYLCASTHGGSGQETQYFGPGTRLLVL.